These T cell receptor beta chains were read from a single sample in a study of monozygotic twins with inflammatory bowel disease. TCRdb re-analyzed the 5' RACE reads; it lists each CDR3 protein once, without DNA. This table holds about 140,000 distinct CDR3 sequences. The sample was blood. The receptors come from a human donor with ulcerative colitis or Crohn's disease, or a healthy co-twin of an affected twin (not recorded which). Both conserved end residues are part of each CDR3.

14 TRBJ2-5 TRBV29-1 CSVVSGGAGETQYF
13 TRBJ1-2 TRBV18 CASSPAAGGAYHF
13 TRBJ2-7 TRBV10-3 CAISESDRGEQYF
16 TRBJ2-2 TRBV7-3 CASSRQTTLNTGELFF
14 TRBJ1-1 TRBV7-9 CASSSWTGYTEAFF
15 TRBJ2-2 TRBV12-5 CASGLGQSNTGELFF
13 TRBJ2-1 TRBV27 CASSLRGYNEQFF
14 TRBJ1-3 TRBV4-3 CASSQGTGGDTIYF
16 TRBJ2-7 TRBV9 CASRDAGPPLRYEQYF
14 TRBJ1-1 TRBV5-6 CASSFIQTNTEAFF
14 TRBJ2-7 TRBV21-1 CASSRRTGAYEQYF
15 TRBJ2-1 TRBV20-1 CSARRLAGGYNEQFF
16 TRBJ1-5 TRBV10-2 CASSESGTDSNQPQHF
16 TRBJ2-7 TRBV18 CASSPAAGQGFYEQYF
15 TRBJ2-3 TRBV5-1 CASSPDRVRADTQYF
15 TRBJ2-3 TRBV4-2 CASSQDRGGVDTQYF
14 TRBJ2-3 TRBV12-3/TRBV12-4 CASTVPGGTDTQYF
15 TRBJ2-2 TRBV10-3 CAISENGAPTGELFF
15 TRBJ2-3 TRBV15 CATSRRDRGTDTQYF
15 TRBJ1-2 TRBV7-2 CASSLAPRREGGYTF
15 TRBJ2-1 TRBV30 CAWAPGTGRIRGQFF
15 TRBJ1-1 TRBV20-1 CSARDVGGLNTEAFF
13 TRBJ2-7 TRBV5-1 CASSAGTAYEQYF
15 TRBJ2-3 TRBV29-1 CSVGETSGGSDTQYF